The 28 T cell receptor beta chains given below trace back to one sample, sequenced in a study of blood T cell repertoires in COVID-19. Clones were sequenced by immunoSEQ multiplex PCR, and TCRdb holds only the in-frame ones, with some missing. Of 100,000 or so clones listed, over 75% are singletons. The specimen was peripheral blood. All receptors come from a human donor in a cohort sampled during active COVID-19.

The V and J genes are TRBV4-2 and TRBJ2-7; possible D gene TRBD2, 6 bases. V was trimmed by 0 bases and J by 3 bases, leaving 12 bases between them. Germline assignment: CDR1 LGHNA and CDR2 YNFKEQ. This CDR3 spans 15 amino acids. CDR3 sequence reads: CASSQERDFFYEQYF. CDR3 coding DNA: TGTGCCAGCAGCCAAGAGCGGGACTTCTTCTACGAGCAGTACTTC.

The V and J genes are TRBV7-2 and TRBJ1-4; no definite D call. V lost 7 bases and J lost 8, with 20 bases in between. Germline V CDR1 and CDR2: SGHTA, FQGNSA. The CDR3 totals 15 residues. The DNA for the CDR3 is TGTGCCAGCACCCTTGGTCGGGGTTCGGGAGAAAAACTGTTTTTT. Residues: CASTLGRGSGEKLFF.

The chain carries TRBV5-1 and TRBJ2-5; 8 bases are shared with TRBD2. Looked up from germline, CDR1 is SGHRS and CDR2 is YFSETQ. There are 16 residues in the CDR3. Unmatched junction bases numbered 10, after V lost 1 base and J lost 5 bases. CDR3 DNA: TGCGCCAGCAGCTTGAATAGCGCGGGAGGCAGGGAGACCCAGTACTTC. Its translation: CASSLNSAGGRETQYF. The full variable domain, its missing parts supplied by reference TRBV5-1 and TRBJ2-5, is KAGVTQTPRYLIKTRGQQVTLSCSPISGHRSVSWYQQTPGQGLQFLFEYFSETQRNKGNFPGRFSGRQFSNSRSEMNVSTLELGDSALYLCASSLNSAGGRETQYFGPGTRLLVL.

This clone was seen more than once but under ten times. The V and J genes are TRBV19 and TRBJ1-1, with D uncertain. V was pared by 6 bases and J by 0 bases, with 8 bases between. Germline V gene lookup returns CDR1 LNHDA and CDR2 SQIVND (reference sequence). The CDR3 loop spans 13 amino acids. CDR3 region: CASRNILNTEAFF. CDR3 DNA sequence: TGTGCCAGTAGGAACATTTTGAACACTGAAGCTTTCTTT.

This clone was picked up one time. V gene TRBV5-4 combines with J gene TRBJ2-7; D is possibly TRBD2 (6 bases). Germline V lookup: CDR1 SGHNT, CDR2 YYREEE (reference sequence). The length of the CDR3 is 15 residues. Trimming pared 4 bases from V and 3 bases from J, leaving 17 bases between. In DNA form, the CDR3 reads TGTGCCAGCAGCCCGGTCGGAGGGTTTAACTACGAGCAGTACTTC. Its protein product is CASSPVGGFNYEQYF.

V usage is TRBV27 and J usage is TRBJ1-5, with D tentatively TRBD1 (5 bases). The V gene lost 5 bases and the J gene lost 1 base, with 15 bases spanning the gap. CDR3 length equals 16 residues. Germline V gene lookup returns CDR1 MNHEY and CDR2 SMNVEV (reference sequence). The CDR3 loop reads CASSASGIRSNQPQHF. CDR3 nucleotide sequence: TGTGCCAGCAGTGCCTCAGGGATACGCAGCAATCAGCCCCAGCATTTT.

The chain is built from TRBV10-3 and TRBJ1-2, with 8 bases matching TRBD1. J gave up 12 bases and V 0 bases, and 6 bases lay outside the gene matches. The germline V gene encodes CDR1 ENHRY and CDR2 SYGVKD. This CDR3 region has 13 residues. The CDR3 coding sequence is TGTGCCATCAGTGAGTCGAAAGGACAGGGTCACACCTTC. Translating gives CAISESKGQGHTF.

V and J are TRBV3-1 (or the pseudogene TRBV3-2) and TRBJ1-6; 10 bases line up with TRBD1. The V gene's germline CDR1 is LGHDT and CDR2 YNNKEL (reference sequence). With 4 bases clipped from V and 7 bases from J, the junction kept 4 bases outside the gene matches. The CDR3 runs to 15 residues. In DNA, the CDR3 is TGTGCCAGCAGCCTTGGACAGGGGGGAAATTCACCCCTCCACTTT. Translated: CASSLGQGGNSPLHF.

J is TRBJ1-5 and V is TRBV28, with D possibly being TRBD1 (5 bases). Per the germline V gene, CDR1 is MDHEN and CDR2 is SYDVKM. The CDR3 runs to 14 residues. Trimming cost V 2 bases and J 9 bases, with 14 bases left between them. CDR3 bases: TGTGCCAGCAGTTTAATCACTCCAAGGGGGCCCCAGCATTTT. Its protein is CASSLITPRGPQHF.

The V and J genes are TRBV29-1 and TRBJ2-1; D perhaps matches TRBD2 (6 bases). V shed 4 bases and J shed 3 bases, with 13 bases lying between them. The CDR3 extends over 14 amino acids. Germline V gene lookup returns CDR1 SQVTM and CDR2 ANQGSEA. Written as DNA, the CDR3 is TGCAGCGTTGGGGGAGGACTCGGCTACAATGAGCAGTTCTTC. Translated: CSVGGGLGYNEQFF.

The chain is built from TRBV19 and TRBJ1-4; 7 bases are a match to TRBD1. Germline trimming cut 4 bases from V and 3 bases from J; bases unmatched to any gene: 5. Germline-derived CDR1 and CDR2 are LNHDA and SQIVND (reference sequence). CDR3 length equals 15 residues. The CDR3 DNA is TGTGCCAGTAGTAGTCCAGGGGGTGCTAATGAAAAACTGTTTTTT. Its translation: CASSSPGGANEKLFF.

The chain combines TRBV13 with TRBJ2-7; D gene unclear. This CDR3 has 11 amino acids. The V end was cut by 5 bases, the J end by 4 bases, with 6 bases between. Germline V lookup: CDR1 PRHDT, CDR2 FYEKMQ (reference sequence). The CDR3 loop is CASSAGYEQYF. CDR3 nucleotide sequence: TGTGCCAGCAGCGCAGGATACGAGCAGTACTTC.

The rearrangement uses TRBV11-3 and TRBJ2-3, with D tentatively TRBD2 (5 bases). Trimming removed 4 bases from V and 2 bases from J, with 7 bases in between. In germline, CDR1 is SGHNT, CDR2 YENEEA. The CDR3 contains 13 residues. The CDR3 loop reads CASSSRATDTQYF. Written as DNA, the CDR3 is TGTGCCAGCAGCTCGCGGGCCACAGATACGCAGTATTTT.

This chain's CDR3 is CASKQGSYNEQFF. The DNA of the CDR3 is TGTGCCAGCAAACAGGGCTCCTACAATGAGCAGTTCTTC. The chain uses TRBV12-3 or TRBV12-4 and TRBJ2-1, with TRBD1 as a possible D gene (6 bases). V was pared by 7 bases and J by 0 bases, with 7 bases between. This CDR3 has 13 residues.

This clone appeared a single time. Other DNA sequences in this sample translate to the same CDR3. The chain has TRBV27 and TRBJ2-7, with TRBD2 as a possible D gene (6 bases). This CDR3 has 12 residues. The germline gives CDR1 MNHEY, CDR2 SMNVEV (reference sequence). V lost 5 bases and J lost 2, with 7 bases in between. CDR3 sequence reads: CASSRGTYEQYF. The DNA of the CDR3 is TGTGCCAGCAGTCGCGGGACCTACGAGCAGTACTTC.

The chain joins TRBV5-8 to TRBJ2-1, with TRBD1 identical over 8 bases. The CDR3 loop spans 12 amino acids. CDR1 and CDR2 (germline): SGHTS, YDEGEE. J was trimmed by 16 bases and V by 3 bases; bases with no gene match: 9. CDR3 protein: CASSSGQGSFFF. In DNA form, the CDR3 reads TGTGCCAGCAGCTCAGGACAGGGTTCCTTCTTCTTC.

In its sample, this clone was seen once. The rearrangement links TRBV4-2 to TRBJ2-2; tentative D call: TRBD2 (5 bases). This CDR3 contains 17 residues. CDR1 LGHNA and CDR2 YNFKEQ come from the germline V gene. The ends were cut back, 0 bases at V and 5 bases at J, with 16 bases in the middle. The CDR3 sequence: CASSQERRPTGTGELFF. DNA of the CDR3: TGTGCCAGCAGCCAAGAAAGGCGCCCCACGGGAACCGGGGAGCTGTTTTTT.

The chain employs TRBV28 and TRBJ1-1; 7 positions match TRBD1. The CDR3 spans 13 residues. V was clipped by 5 bases and J by 7 bases; unmatched bases: 7. Germline V gene sequence: CDR1 MDHEN, CDR2 SYDVKM. CDR3 loop: CASSPRQGREAFF. The CDR3 nucleotides are TGTGCCAGCAGTCCACGACAGGGCCGTGAAGCTTTCTTT.

This rearrangement joins TRBV2 to TRBJ2-7; D gene ambiguous. The length of the CDR3 is 13 residues. Germline V gene sequence: CDR1 SNHLY, CDR2 FYNNEI. Trimming removed 7 bases from V and 3 bases from J, with 13 bases in between. The CDR3 nucleotides are TGTGCCAGCACCAGGCATGAATTCTACGAGCAGTACTTC. Residues: CASTRHEFYEQYF.

The CDR3 is CSVEDQGGAYNEQFF. The CDR3 nucleotides are TGCAGCGTTGAAGATCAAGGGGGCGCGTACAATGAGCAGTTCTTC. The genes are TRBV29-1 and TRBJ2-1; 7 bases match TRBD1. Looked up from germline, CDR1 is SQVTM and CDR2 is ANQGSEA. The trim removed 0 bases at V and 4 bases at J, leaving 6 bases unmatched. This CDR3 is built from 15 residues.

This clone was counted a single time. The chain recombines TRBV11-2 with TRBJ2-3, with D perhaps matching TRBD2 (6 bases). Germline lookup yields CDR1 SGHAT and CDR2 FQNNGV. CDR3 size: 15 residues. V was clipped by 5 bases and J by 0 bases, with 12 bases between them. Here the CDR3 reads CASSPDGTSTDTQYF. The CDR3 bases are TGTGCCAGCAGCCCCGACGGGACTAGCACAGATACGCAGTATTTT.

The genes are TRBV7-3 and TRBJ1-6; D is unclear. Trimming shortened V by 2 bases and J by 8 bases, and 13 bases separated the two germline ends. The CDR3 loop spans 15 amino acids. Germline CDR1 SGHTA, CDR2 FQGTGA. The CDR3 DNA reads as TGTGCCAGCAGCTTAGACGGGAGGGTCCATTCACCCCTCCACTTT. The encoded protein is CASSLDGRVHSPLHF.

The rearrangement links TRBV4-2 to TRBJ2-5, with 16 bases lining up with TRBD2. This CDR3 contains 18 residues. Germline values: CDR1 LGHNA, CDR2 YNFKEQ. The trim removed 4 bases at V and 7 bases at J, leaving 12 bases unmatched. The CDR3 DNA reads as TGTGCCAGCAGCCCCTACGACGGGACTAGCGGGAGGGGCACGACCCAGTACTTC. Amino acid sequence: CASSPYDGTSGRGTTQYF.

The rearrangement uses TRBV28 and TRBJ1-2; 7 bases align to TRBD1. Looked up from germline, CDR1 is MDHEN and CDR2 is SYDVKM. The J segment lost 8 bases and the V segment lost 6 bases, leaving 3 bases of the junction unmatched. The CDR3 consists of 11 residues. The CDR3 spells CASSYRGGYTF. The CDR3 nucleotides read TGTGCCAGCAGCTACAGGGGCGGCTACACCTTC.

The chain couples TRBV7-8 to TRBJ2-3; TRBD2 matches 13 bases. The CDR3 runs to 17 residues. CDR1 and CDR2 from the germline V gene are SGHVS and FQNEAQ. V lost 2 bases and J lost 3; bases outside the gene matches: 5. CDR3 in DNA: TGTGCCAGCAGCTTATACGGGACTAGCGGGACGACAGATACGCAGTATTTT. Translation: CASSLYGTSGTTDTQYF. The full variable domain, in which reference TRBV7-8 and TRBJ2-3 provide the parts outside the CDR3, is GAGVSQSPRYKVAKRGQDVALRCDPISGHVSLFWYQQALGQGPEFLTYFQNEAQLDKSGLPSDRFFAERPEGSVSTLKIQRTQQEDSAVYLCASSLYGTSGTTDTQYFGPGTRLTVL.

The chain employs TRBV7-9 and TRBJ2-5; 11 nucleotides align to TRBD1. Germline CDR1 SEHNR, CDR2 FQNEAQ (reference sequence). The CDR3 consists of 16 residues. The ends lost 0 bases at V and 4 bases at J; junction bases unmatched: 4. CDR3: CASSLAHGQGAETQYF. CDR3 nucleotide sequence: TGTGCCAGCAGCTTAGCGCACGGACAGGGGGCAGAGACCCAGTACTTC.

This clone was counted a few times. The chain has TRBV29-1 and TRBJ2-2; weak D call: TRBD1 (6 bases). Germline CDR1 SQVTM, CDR2 ANQGSEA. This CDR3 has 11 amino acids. Between the trimmed V and J ends, which lost 7 bases and 5 bases, there was a span of 8 bases. The CDR3 reads CSGGGTGELFF. The CDR3 coding sequence is TGCAGCGGAGGGGGTACCGGGGAGCTGTTTTTT.

This clone was observed once. The chain has TRBV18 and TRBJ1-1; D ambiguous. Deletions cut 3 bases from V and 1 base from J, with 12 bases between. This CDR3 is 15 amino acids long. Germline CDR1 reads KGHSH; CDR2 reads LQKENI. The CDR3 sequence is CASSPSARGNTEAFF. The CDR3 coding sequence is TGTGCCAGCTCACCCAGTGCGCGGGGGAACACTGAAGCTTTCTTT.